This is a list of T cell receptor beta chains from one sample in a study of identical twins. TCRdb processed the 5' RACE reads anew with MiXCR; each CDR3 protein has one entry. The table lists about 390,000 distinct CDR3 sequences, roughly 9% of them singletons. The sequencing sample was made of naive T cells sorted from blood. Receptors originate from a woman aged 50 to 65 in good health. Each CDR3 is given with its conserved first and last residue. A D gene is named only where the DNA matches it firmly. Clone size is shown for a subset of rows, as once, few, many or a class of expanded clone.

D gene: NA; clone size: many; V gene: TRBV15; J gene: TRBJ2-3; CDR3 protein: CATSSRGVTDTQYF; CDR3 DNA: TGTGCCACCAGCAGTAGGGGGGTCACAGATACGCAGTATTTT
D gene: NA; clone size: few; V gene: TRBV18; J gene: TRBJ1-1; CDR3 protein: CASSPPTGPRNTEAFF; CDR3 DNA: TGTGCCAGCTCACCACCAACAGGGCCGCGCAACACTGAAGCTTTCTTT
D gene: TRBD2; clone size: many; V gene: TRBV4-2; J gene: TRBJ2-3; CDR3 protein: CASSQELAGVTDTQYF; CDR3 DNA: TGCGCCAGCAGCCAAGAGCTAGCGGGAGTAACAGATACGCAGTATTTT
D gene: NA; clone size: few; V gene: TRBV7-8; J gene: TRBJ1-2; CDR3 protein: CASSPSGRARDGYTF; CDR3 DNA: TGTGCCAGCAGCCCCTCGGGCAGGGCCCGGGATGGCTACACCTTC
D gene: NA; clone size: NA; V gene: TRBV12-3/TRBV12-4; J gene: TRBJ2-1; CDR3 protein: CASSRGAGSYNEQFF; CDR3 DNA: TGTGCCAGCAGCCGCGGGGCAGGGTCCTACAATGAGCAGTTCTTC
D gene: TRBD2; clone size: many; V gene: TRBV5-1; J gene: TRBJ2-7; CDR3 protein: CASSLSGGNYEQYF; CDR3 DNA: TGCGCCAGCAGCTTGTCGGGAGGGAACTACGAGCAGTACTTC
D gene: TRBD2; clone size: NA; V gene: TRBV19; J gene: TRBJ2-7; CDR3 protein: CASSAGGPYSYEQYF; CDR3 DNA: TGTGCCAGTAGTGCGGGAGGACCATACTCCTACGAGCAGTACTTC
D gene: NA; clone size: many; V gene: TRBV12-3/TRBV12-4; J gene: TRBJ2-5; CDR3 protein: CASSSHWTRQETQYF; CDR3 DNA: TGTGCCAGCAGTTCACACTGGACTCGTCAAGAGACCCAGTACTTC
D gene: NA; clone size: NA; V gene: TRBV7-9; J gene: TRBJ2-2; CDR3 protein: CASSKEDGPRGAVF; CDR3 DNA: TGTGCCAGCAGCAAGGAGGACGGTCCCCGGGGAGCTGTTTTT
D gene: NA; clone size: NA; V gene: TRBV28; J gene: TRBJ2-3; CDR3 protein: CASGILGAGGTDTQYF; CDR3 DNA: TGTGCCAGCGGTATCTTGGGGGCGGGAGGCACAGATACGCAGTATTTT
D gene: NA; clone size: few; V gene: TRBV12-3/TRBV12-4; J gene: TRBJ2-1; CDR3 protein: CASMARNEQFF; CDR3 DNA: TGTGCCAGCATGGCTAGAAATGAGCAGTTCTTC
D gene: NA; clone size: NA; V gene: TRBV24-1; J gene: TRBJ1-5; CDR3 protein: CATSGTGNQPQHF; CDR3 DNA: TGTGCCACCAGTGGAACCGGCAATCAGCCCCAGCATTTT
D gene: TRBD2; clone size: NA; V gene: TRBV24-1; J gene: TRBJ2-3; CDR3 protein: CATARTSGSIEDTDTQYF; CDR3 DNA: TGTGCCACCGCTCGGACTAGCGGGAGTATAGAAGACACAGATACGCAGTATTTT
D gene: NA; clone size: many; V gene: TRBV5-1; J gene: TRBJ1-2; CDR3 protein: CASSRTEGYGYTF; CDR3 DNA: TGCGCCAGCAGCCGGACAGAGGGCTATGGCTACACCTTC
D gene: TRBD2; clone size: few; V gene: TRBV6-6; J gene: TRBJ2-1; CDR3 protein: CASSSGTSEFYNEQFF; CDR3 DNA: TGTGCCAGCAGCTCCGGGACTAGCGAATTCTACAATGAGCAGTTCTTC
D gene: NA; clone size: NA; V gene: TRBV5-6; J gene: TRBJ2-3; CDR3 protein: CASSLGSNERKQYF; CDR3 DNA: TGTGCCAGCAGCTTGGGAAGTAATGAAAGAAAGCAGTATTTT
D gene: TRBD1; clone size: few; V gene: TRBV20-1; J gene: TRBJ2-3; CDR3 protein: CSARVHLGQGRVDTQYF; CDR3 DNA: TGCAGTGCTAGAGTCCACTTGGGACAGGGCCGGGTGGATACGCAGTATTTT
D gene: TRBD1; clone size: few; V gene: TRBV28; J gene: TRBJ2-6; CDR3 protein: CASRTGKGANVLTF; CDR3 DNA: TGTGCCAGCAGGACAGGGAAGGGGGCCAACGTCCTGACTTTC
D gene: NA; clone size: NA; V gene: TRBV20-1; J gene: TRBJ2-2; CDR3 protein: CSASSALHTGELFF; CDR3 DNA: TGCAGTGCTAGCTCCGCTCTCCACACCGGGGAGCTGTTTTTT
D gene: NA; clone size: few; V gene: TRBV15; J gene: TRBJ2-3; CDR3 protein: CATGRGGTDTQYF; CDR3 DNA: TGTGCCACGGGACGAGGGGGCACAGATACGCAGTATTTT
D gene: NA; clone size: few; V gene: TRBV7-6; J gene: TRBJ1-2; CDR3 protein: CASSDRARGYTF; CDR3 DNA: TGTGCCAGCAGCGATAGGGCCAGGGGCTACACCTTC
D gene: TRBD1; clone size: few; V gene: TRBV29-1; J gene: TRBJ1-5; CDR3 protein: CSVADRGRQPQHF; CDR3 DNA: TGCAGCGTCGCCGACAGGGGACGGCAGCCCCAGCATTTT
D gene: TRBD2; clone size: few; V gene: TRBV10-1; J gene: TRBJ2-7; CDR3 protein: CASSAGTSGEQYF; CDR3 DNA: TGCGCCAGCAGCGCCGGGACTAGCGGCGAGCAGTACTTC
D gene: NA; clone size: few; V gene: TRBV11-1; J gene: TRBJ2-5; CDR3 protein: CASSVVVQETQYF; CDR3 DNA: TGTGCCAGCAGCGTAGTTGTCCAAGAGACCCAGTACTTC
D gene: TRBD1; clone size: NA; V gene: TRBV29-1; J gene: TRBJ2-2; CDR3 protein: CSAGQGNTGELFF; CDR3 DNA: TGCAGCGCGGGACAGGGGAACACCGGGGAGCTGTTTTTT
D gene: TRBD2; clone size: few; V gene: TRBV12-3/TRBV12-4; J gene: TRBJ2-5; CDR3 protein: CASSLVISRTSGSKRETQYF; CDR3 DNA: TGTGCCAGCAGTTTAGTAATTAGTAGGACTAGCGGGAGCAAGAGGGAGACCCAGTACTTC
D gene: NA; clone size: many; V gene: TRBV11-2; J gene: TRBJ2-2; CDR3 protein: CASSKILKSAGELFF; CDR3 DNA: TGTGCCAGCAGCAAAATACTCAAGAGTGCCGGGGAGCTGTTTTTT
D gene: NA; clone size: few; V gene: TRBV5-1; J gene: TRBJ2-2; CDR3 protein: CASSSPASTGELFF; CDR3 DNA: TGCGCCAGCAGCTCCCCAGCTAGCACCGGGGAGCTGTTTTTT
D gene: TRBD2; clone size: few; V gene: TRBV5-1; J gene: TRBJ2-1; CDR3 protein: CASSLWSSGSPYNEQFF; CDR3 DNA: TGCGCCAGCAGCTTGTGGTCTAGCGGGAGCCCCTACAATGAGCAGTTCTTC
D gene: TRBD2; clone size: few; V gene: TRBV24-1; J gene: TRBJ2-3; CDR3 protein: CATSDAGTSGNLHTQYF; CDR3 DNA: TGTGCCACCAGTGATGCCGGGACTAGCGGGAACCTTCATACGCAGTATTTT
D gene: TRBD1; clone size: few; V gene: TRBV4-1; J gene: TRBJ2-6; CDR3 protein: CASSQDSGTVRSGANVLTF; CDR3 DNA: TGCGCCAGCAGCCAAGACTCCGGGACAGTCCGCTCTGGGGCCAACGTCCTGACTTTC
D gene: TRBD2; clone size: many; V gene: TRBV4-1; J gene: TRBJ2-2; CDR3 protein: CASSPGLAGQGKEGELFF; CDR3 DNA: TGCGCCAGCAGCCCGGGACTAGCGGGACAGGGGAAGGAAGGGGAGCTGTTTTTT
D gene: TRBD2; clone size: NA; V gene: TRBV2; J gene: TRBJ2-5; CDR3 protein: CASSFNLAGGGQETQYF; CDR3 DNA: TGTGCCAGCAGTTTTAATCTAGCGGGAGGGGGCCAAGAGACCCAGTACTTC
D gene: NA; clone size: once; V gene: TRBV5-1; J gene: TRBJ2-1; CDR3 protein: CASSQTGPYNEQFF; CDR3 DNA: TGCGCCAGCAGCCAGACGGGACCCTACAATGAGCAGTTCTTC
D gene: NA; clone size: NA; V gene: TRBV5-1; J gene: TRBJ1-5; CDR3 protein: CASSARQTNQPQHF; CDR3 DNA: TGCGCCAGCAGCGCCCGACAGACCAATCAGCCCCAGCATTTT
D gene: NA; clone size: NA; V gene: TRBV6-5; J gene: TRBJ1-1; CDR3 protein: CASSSRQARGNTEAFF; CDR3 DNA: TGTGCCAGCAGTTCCCGACAGGCCCGGGGGAACACTGAAGCTTTCTTT
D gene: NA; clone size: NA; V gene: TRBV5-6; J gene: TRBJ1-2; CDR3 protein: CASSPEVAWNYGYTF; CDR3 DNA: TGTGCCAGCAGCCCGGAAGTCGCGTGGAACTATGGCTACACCTTC
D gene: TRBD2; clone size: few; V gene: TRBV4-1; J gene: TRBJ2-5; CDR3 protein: CASSQGTSGMGTQYF; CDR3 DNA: TGCGCCAGCAGCCAAGGGACTAGCGGGATGGGGACCCAGTACTTC
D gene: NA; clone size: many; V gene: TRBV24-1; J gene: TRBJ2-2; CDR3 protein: CATSDSLGYTGELFF; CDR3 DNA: TGTGCCACCAGTGATTCCCTTGGCTACACCGGGGAGCTGTTTTTT
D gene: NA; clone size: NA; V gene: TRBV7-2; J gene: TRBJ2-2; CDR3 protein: CASTKEGSTGELFF; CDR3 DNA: TGTGCCAGCACCAAGGAAGGGAGCACCGGGGAGCTGTTTTTT
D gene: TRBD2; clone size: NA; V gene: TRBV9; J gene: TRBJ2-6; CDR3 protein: CASSVEMGTSGTGANVLTF; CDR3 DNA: TGTGCCAGCAGCGTAGAGATGGGGACTAGCGGGACTGGGGCCAACGTCCTGACTTTC
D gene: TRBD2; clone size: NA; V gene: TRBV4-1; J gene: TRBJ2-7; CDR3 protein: CASSQEMTSGSYEQYF; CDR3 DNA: TGCGCCAGCAGCCAAGAGATGACTAGCGGTTCCTACGAGCAGTACTTC
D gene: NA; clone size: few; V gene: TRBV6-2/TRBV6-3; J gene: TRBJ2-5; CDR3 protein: CASRPSGESKETQYF; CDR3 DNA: TGTGCCAGCAGGCCGAGCGGAGAGTCTAAAGAGACCCAGTACTTC
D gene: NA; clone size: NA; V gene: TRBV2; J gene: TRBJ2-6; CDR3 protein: CASTEQTSGANVLTF; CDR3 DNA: TGTGCCAGCACCGAACAGACCTCTGGGGCCAACGTCCTGACTTTC
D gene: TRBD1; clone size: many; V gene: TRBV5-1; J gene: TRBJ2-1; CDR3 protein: CASSLAEGALINEQFF; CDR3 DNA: TGCGCCAGCAGCTTGGCCGAGGGGGCGTTGATCAATGAGCAGTTCTTC
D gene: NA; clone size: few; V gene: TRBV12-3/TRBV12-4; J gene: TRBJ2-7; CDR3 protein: CASSPVAYEQYF; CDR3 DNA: TGTGCCAGCAGTCCCGTGGCCTACGAGCAGTACTTC
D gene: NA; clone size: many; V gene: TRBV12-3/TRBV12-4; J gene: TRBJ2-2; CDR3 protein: CASSSTHGELFF; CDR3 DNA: TGTGCCAGCAGTTCAACGCACGGGGAGCTGTTTTTT
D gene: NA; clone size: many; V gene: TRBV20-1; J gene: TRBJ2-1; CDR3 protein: CSAVAESYNEQFF; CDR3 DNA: TGCAGTGCTGTAGCGGAATCCTACAATGAGCAGTTCTTC
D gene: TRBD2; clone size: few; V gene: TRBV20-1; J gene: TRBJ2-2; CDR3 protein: CSVRPGGGSTGELFF; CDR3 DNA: TGCAGTGTACGCCCGGGGGGGGGCTCGACCGGGGAGCTGTTTTTT
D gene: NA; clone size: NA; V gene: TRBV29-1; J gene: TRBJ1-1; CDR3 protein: CSVYREGNTEAFF; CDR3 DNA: TGCAGCGTGTACAGGGAAGGTAACACTGAAGCTTTCTTT
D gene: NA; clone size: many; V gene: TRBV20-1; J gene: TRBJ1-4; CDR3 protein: CSARAGQGGEKLFF; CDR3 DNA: TGCAGTGCTAGAGCGGGCCAGGGTGGTGAAAAACTGTTTTTT
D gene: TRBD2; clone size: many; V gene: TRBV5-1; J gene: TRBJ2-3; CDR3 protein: CASSFGTSGRSSTDTQYF; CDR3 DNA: TGCGCCAGCAGCTTTGGGACTAGCGGGAGATCTAGCACAGATACGCAGTATTTT
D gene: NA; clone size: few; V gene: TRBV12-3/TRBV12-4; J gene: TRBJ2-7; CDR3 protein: CASSFIGYEQYF; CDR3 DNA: TGTGCCAGCAGTTTCATTGGCTACGAGCAGTACTTC
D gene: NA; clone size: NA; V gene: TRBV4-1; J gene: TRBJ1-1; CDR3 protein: CASSQGGQGVGSAFF; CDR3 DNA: TGCGCCAGCAGCCAAGGGGGTCAGGGCGTCGGGTCGGCTTTCTTT
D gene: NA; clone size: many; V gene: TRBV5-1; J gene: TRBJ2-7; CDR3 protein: CASSLTPQEQYF; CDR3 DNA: TGCGCCAGCAGCTTGACGCCCCAGGAGCAGTACTTC